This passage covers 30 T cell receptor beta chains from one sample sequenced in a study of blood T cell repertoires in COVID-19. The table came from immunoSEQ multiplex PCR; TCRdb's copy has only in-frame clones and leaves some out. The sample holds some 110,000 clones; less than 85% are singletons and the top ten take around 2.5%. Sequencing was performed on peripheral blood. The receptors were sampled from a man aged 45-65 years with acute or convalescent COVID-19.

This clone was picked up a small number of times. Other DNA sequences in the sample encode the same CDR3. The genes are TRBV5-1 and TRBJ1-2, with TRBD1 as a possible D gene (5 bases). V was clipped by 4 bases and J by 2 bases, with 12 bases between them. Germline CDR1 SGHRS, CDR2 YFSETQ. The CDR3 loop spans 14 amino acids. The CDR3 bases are TGCGCCAGCAGCCCTGGGGGGGACAACTATGGCTACACCTTC. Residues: CASSPGGDNYGYTF.

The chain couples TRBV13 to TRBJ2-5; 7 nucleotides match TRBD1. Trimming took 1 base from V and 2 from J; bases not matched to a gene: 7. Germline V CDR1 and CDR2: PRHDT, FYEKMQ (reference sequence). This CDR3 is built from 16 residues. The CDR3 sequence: CASSLVHRGSQETQYF. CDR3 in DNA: TGTGCCAGCAGCTTAGTCCACAGGGGTTCGCAAGAGACCCAGTACTTC.

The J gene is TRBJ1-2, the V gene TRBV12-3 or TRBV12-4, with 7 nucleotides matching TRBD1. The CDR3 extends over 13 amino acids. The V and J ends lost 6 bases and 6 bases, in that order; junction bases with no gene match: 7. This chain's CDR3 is CASSRGQVDGYTF. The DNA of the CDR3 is TGTGCCAGCAGCCGCGGACAGGTTGATGGCTACACCTTC.

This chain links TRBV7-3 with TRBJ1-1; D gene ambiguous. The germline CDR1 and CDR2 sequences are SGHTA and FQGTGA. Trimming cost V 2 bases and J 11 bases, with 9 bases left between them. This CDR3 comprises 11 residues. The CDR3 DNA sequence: TGTGCCAGCAGCTTATCCCGGAGCGCTTTCTTT. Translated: CASSLSRSAFF.

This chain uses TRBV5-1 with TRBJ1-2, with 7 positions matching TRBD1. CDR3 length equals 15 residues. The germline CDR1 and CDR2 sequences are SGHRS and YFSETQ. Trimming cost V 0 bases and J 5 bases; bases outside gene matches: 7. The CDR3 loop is CASSLESTGPYGYTF. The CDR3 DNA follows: TGCGCCAGCAGCTTGGAGTCGACAGGGCCGTATGGCTACACCTTC.

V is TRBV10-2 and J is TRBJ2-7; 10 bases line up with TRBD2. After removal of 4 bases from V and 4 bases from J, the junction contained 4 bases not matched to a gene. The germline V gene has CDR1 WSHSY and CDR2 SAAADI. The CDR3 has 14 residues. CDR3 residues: CASSALAGSYEQYF. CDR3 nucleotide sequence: TGCGCCAGCAGTGCACTAGCGGGAAGTTACGAGCAGTACTTC.

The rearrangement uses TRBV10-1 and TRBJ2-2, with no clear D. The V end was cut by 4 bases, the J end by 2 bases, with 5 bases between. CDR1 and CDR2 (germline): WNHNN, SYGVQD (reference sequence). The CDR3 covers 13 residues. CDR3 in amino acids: CASSGRNTGELFF. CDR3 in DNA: TGCGCCAGCAGTGGGAGAAACACCGGGGAGCTGTTTTTT.

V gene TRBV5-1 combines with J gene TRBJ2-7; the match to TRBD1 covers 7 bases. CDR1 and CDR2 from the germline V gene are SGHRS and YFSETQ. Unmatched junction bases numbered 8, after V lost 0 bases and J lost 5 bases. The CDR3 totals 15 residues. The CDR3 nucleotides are TGCGCCAGCAGCTTGGCCACAAGACAGGGAGACGAGCAGTACTTC. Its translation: CASSLATRQGDEQYF.

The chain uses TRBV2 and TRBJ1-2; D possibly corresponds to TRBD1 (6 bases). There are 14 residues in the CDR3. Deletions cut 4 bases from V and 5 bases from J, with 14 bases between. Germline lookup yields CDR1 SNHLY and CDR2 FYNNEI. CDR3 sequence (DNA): TGTGCCAGCAGTGTCCAGGGGCAGTCATATGGCTACACCTTC. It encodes CASSVQGQSYGYTF.

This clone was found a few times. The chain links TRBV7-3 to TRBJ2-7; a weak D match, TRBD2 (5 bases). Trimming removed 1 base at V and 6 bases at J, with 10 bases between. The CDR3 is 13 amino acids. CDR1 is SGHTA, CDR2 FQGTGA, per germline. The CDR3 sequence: CASSLNGEFEQYF. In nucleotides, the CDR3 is TGTGCCAGCAGCTTAAACGGGGAGTTCGAGCAGTACTTC.

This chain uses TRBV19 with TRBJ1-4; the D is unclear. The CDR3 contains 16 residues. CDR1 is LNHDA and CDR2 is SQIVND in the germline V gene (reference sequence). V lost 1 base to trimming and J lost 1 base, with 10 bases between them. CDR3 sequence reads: CASSIGPQRTNEKLFF. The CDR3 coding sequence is TGTGCCAGTAGTATAGGGCCCCAAAGAACTAATGAAAAACTGTTTTTT.

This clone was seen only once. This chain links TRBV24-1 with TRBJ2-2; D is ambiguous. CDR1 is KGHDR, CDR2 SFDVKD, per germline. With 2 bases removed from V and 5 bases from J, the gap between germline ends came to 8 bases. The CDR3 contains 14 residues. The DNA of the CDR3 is TGTGCCACCAGTGATTCCATAGAAACCGGGGAGCTGTTTTTT. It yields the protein CATSDSIETGELFF.

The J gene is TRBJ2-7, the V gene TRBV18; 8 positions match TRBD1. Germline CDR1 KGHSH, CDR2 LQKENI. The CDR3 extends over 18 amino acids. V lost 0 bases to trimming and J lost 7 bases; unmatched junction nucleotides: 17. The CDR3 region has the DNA TGTGCCAGCTCACCACCGATTACCGACCGGGACAGGATAGGGGAGCAGTACTTC. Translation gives CASSPPITDRDRIGEQYF.

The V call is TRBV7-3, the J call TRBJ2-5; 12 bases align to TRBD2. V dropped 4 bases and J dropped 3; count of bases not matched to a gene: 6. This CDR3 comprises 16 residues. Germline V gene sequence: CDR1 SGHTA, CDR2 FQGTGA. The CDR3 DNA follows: TGTGCCAGCAGCTCAGGACTAGCGGGGTCCGAAGAGACCCAGTACTTC. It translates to CASSSGLAGSEETQYF.

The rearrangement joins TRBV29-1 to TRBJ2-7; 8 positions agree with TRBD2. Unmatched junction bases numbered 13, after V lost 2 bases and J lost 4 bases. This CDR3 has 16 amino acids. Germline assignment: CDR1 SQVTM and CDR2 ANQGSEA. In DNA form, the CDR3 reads TGCAGCGTTGAATTCCCTAGCGGGCGCTCCTCATACGAGCAGTACTTC. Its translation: CSVEFPSGRSSYEQYF.

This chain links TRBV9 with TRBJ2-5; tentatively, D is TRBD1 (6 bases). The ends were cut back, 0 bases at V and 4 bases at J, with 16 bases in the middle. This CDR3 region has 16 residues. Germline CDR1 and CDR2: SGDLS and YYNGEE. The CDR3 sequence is CASSVVGAHLGETQYF. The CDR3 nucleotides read TGTGCCAGCAGCGTAGTGGGGGCGCACTTAGGAGAGACCCAGTACTTC.

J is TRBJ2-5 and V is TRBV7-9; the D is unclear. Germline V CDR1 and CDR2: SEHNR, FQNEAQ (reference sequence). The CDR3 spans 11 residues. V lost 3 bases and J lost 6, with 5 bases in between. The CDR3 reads CASSFEKTQYF. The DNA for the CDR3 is TGTGCCAGCAGCTTTGAGAAGACCCAGTACTTC.

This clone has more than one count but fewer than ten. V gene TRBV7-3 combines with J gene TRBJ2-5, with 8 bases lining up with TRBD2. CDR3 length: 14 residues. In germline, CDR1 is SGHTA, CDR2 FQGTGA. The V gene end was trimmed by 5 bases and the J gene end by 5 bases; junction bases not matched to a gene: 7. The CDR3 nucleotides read TGTGCCAGCAGCCCCGGGGCTAGCGGGGAGACCCAGTACTTC. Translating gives CASSPGASGETQYF.

The CDR3 nucleotides read TGTGCCAGCACCAAATTCTCCTTTGGACAGGTCCCTGAAGCTTTCTTT. Translation: CASTKFSFGQVPEAFF. The gene calls are TRBV11-1 and TRBJ1-1; TRBD1 agrees at 7 bases. J was trimmed by 6 bases and V by 7 bases; bases with no gene match: 17. This CDR3 is built from 16 residues. Per the germline V gene, CDR1 is SGHAT and CDR2 is FQDESV (reference sequence).

CDR3 sequence reads: CASRASDLPLNEQFF. The CDR3 coding sequence is TGTGCCAGTAGAGCTAGCGACCTACCCCTCAATGAGCAGTTCTTC. The chain is built from TRBV19 and TRBJ2-1, with D possibly matching TRBD2 (6 bases). The CDR3 runs to 15 residues. V was pared by 6 bases and J by 6 bases, with 18 bases between. Per germline, CDR1 LNHDA and CDR2 SQIVND (reference sequence).

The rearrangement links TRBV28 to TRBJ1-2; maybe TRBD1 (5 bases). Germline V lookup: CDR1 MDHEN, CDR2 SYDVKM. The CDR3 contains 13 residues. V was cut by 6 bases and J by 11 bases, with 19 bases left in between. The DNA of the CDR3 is TGTGCCAGCAGGACAGCGACAGCCAGAATTTACACCTTC. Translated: CASRTATARIYTF.

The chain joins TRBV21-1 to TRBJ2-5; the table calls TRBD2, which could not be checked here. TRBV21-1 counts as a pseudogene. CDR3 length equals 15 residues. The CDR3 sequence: CASSNIPGTQETQYF. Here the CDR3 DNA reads TGTGCCAGCAGCAATATTCCCGGGACTCAAGAGACCCAGTACTTC.

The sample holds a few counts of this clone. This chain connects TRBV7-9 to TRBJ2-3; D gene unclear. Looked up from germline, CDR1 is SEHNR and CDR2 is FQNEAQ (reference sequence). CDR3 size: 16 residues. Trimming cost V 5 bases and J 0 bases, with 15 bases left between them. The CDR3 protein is CASSLSRGTSTDTQYF. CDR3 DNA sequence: TGTGCCAGCAGCCTTAGCCGCGGCACTAGCACAGATACGCAGTATTTT.

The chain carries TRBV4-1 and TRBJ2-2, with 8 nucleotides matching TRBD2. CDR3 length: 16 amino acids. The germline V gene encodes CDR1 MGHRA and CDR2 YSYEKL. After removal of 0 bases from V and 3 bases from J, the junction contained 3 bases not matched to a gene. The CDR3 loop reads CASSQDGGGYTGELFF. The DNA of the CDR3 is TGCGCCAGCAGCCAAGACGGCGGGGGGTACACCGGGGAGCTGTTTTTT.

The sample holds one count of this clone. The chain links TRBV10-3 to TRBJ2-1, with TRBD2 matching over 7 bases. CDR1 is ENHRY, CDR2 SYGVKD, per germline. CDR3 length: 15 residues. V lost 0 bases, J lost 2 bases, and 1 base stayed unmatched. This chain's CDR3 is CAISESRGTYNEQFF. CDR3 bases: TGTGCCATCAGTGAGTCGCGGGGGACCTACAATGAGCAGTTCTTC.

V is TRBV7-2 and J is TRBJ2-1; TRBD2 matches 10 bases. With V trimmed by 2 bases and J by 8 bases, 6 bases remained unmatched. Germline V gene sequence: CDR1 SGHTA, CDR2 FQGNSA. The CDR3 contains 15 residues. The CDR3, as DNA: TGTGCCAGCAGCTTATCACTAGCGGGGAGGGATGAGCAGTTCTTC. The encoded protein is CASSLSLAGRDEQFF.

CDR3 DNA: TGCGCCAGCAGCCAACTCCCCGGACTCCTCTCCTACAATGAGCAGTTCTTC. Translation: CASSQLPGLLSYNEQFF. The chain employs TRBV4-1 and TRBJ2-1; TRBD2 is a possible D gene (5 bases). V was shortened by 2 bases and J by 0 bases, with 14 bases between the two germline ends. Looked up from germline, CDR1 is MGHRA and CDR2 is YSYEKL. The CDR3 covers 17 residues.

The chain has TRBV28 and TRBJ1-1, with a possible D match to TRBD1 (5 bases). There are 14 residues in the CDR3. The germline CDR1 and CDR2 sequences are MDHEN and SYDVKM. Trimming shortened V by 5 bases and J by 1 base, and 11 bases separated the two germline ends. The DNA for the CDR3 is TGTGCCAGCAGTGTGGGACTCGGGAACACTGAAGCTTTCTTT. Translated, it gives CASSVGLGNTEAFF. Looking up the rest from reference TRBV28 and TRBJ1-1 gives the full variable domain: DVKVTQSSRYLVKRTGEKVFLECVQDMDHENMFWYRQDPGLGLRLIYFSYDVKMKEKGDIPEGYSVSREKKERFSLILESASTNQTSMYLCASSVGLGNTEAFFGQGTRLTVV.

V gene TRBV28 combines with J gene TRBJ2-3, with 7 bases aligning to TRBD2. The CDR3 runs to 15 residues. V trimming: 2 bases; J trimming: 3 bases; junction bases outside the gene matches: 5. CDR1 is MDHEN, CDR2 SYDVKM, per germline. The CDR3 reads CASSLAGVGTDTQYF. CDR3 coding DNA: TGTGCCAGCAGTTTAGCGGGAGTTGGGACAGATACGCAGTATTTT.

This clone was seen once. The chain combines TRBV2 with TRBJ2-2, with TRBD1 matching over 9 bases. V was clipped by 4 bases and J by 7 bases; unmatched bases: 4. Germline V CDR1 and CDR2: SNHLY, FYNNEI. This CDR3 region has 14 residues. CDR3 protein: CASSVGQGFGELFF. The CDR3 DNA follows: TGTGCCAGCAGTGTCGGACAGGGGTTCGGGGAGCTGTTTTTT.